Listed below are T cell receptor beta chains from one sample, sequenced in a study of patients and donors after allogeneic stem cell transplantation. TCRdb redid the calling of the RT-PCR reads with MiXCR, one entry per CDR3 protein. The repertoire includes some 960,000 distinct CDR3 sequences, approximately 19% of them detected once, and 5% to 6.5% sits in the top ten. The sequenced sample consisted of blood, either unsorted or a sorted T cell fraction (not recorded which). These TCRs come from a human donor who was either an allogeneic HSCT recipient or a stem cell or donor lymphocyte infusion donor (not recorded which). It is not recorded whose cells these are; they may come from a transplant donor. Each CDR3 is given with its conserved first and last residue. A D gene is named only where the DNA matches it firmly. Some rows mark clone size as missing; the rest say once, few, many or name a class of expanded clone.

j_gene,v_gene,d_gene,abundance,CDR3aa,CDR3nt
TRBJ1-4,TRBV6-5,NA,NA,CASSYATLYATNEKLFF,TGTGCCAGCAGTTACGCGACCCTTTATGCAACTAATGAAAAACTGTTTTTT
TRBJ2-2,TRBV21-1,NA,NA,CASSKNFRGKDTGELFF,TGTGCCAGCAGCAAAAACTTTCGGGGAAAGGACACCGGGGAGCTGTTTTTT
TRBJ1-2,TRBV3-1,TRBD1,few,CASSRRDSYGYTF,TGTGCCAGCAGCCGCCGGGACAGCTATGGCTACACCTTC
TRBJ2-2,TRBV4-1,NA,NA,CASSRPSPGELFF,TGCGCCAGCAGCCGCCCTAGCCCCGGGGAGCTGTTTTTT
TRBJ1-1,TRBV5-1,NA,many,CASLGNTEAFF,TGCGCCAGCCTGGGAAACACTGAAGCTTTCTTT
TRBJ1-1,TRBV29-1,TRBD1,few,CSGSTGVAEAFF,TGCAGCGGCTCTACAGGGGTCGCTGAAGCTTTCTTT
TRBJ1-5,TRBV4-1,NA,NA,CASSPERTNQPQHF,TGCGCCAGCAGCCCGGAGCGTACCAATCAGCCCCAGCATTTT
TRBJ2-3,TRBV29-1,TRBD2,few,CSVVLAGGSTDTQYF,TGCAGCGTCGTACTAGCGGGGGGAAGCACAGATACGCAGTATTTT
TRBJ1-1,TRBV12-3/TRBV12-4,NA,NA,CSSSLGLGGTEAFF,TGTTCCAGCAGTTTGGGGCTCGGTGGCACTGAAGCTTTCTTT
TRBJ2-7,TRBV20-1,NA,NA,CSGDGVYEQYF,TGCAGCGGGGACGGAGTTTACGAGCAGTACTTC
TRBJ2-6,TRBV10-3,NA,NA,CAISGEGGASGANVLTF,TGTGCCATCAGTGGGGAAGGCGGGGCTTCTGGGGCCAACGTCCTGACTTTC
TRBJ1-2,TRBV5-6,NA,NA,CASSLDTAYGYTF,TGTGCCAGCAGCTTGGACACAGCCTATGGCTACACCTTC
TRBJ2-1,TRBV11-2,TRBD2,few,CASSLGSGTSGYNEQFF,TGTGCCAGCAGCTTAGGTTCCGGGACTAGCGGCTACAATGAGCAGTTCTTC
TRBJ1-2,TRBV7-8,NA,NA,CASSQNREGGYTF,TGTGCCAGCAGCCAAAACAGGGAGGGCGGCTACACCTTC
TRBJ2-3,TRBV3-1,NA,NA,CASSQDARADTQYF,TGTGCCAGCAGCCAAGATGCGAGGGCAGATACGCAGTATTTT
TRBJ2-5,TRBV20-1,NA,many,CSARGSVRQETQYF,TGCAGTGCTAGAGGGTCGGTCCGCCAAGAGACCCAGTACTTC
TRBJ1-1,TRBV5-1,TRBD1,NA,CASSRGTGATEAFF,TGCGCCAGCAGCCGGGGGACAGGGGCAACTGAAGCTTTCTTT
TRBJ2-2,TRBV4-3,NA,NA,CASSQELYGELFF,TGCGCCAGCAGCCAAGAACTGTACGGGGAGCTGTTTTTT
TRBJ2-5,TRBV4-2,TRBD2,many,CASSQDGLAGGLYQETQYF,TGTGCCAGCAGCCAAGATGGACTAGCGGGGGGCTTGTACCAAGAGACCCAGTACTTC
TRBJ2-3,TRBV12-3/TRBV12-4,NA,NA,CASARGSQTDTQYF,TGTGCCAGCGCCCGGGGATCCCAAACAGATACGCAGTATTTT
TRBJ1-1,TRBV27,TRBD1,many,CASSLTLQGPNTEAFF,TGTGCCAGCAGTCTCACCCTACAGGGGCCGAACACTGAAGCTTTCTTT
TRBJ1-1,TRBV28,NA,few,CASSLLGTLNTEAFF,TGTGCCAGCAGCTTACTCGGGACACTGAACACTGAAGCTTTCTTT
TRBJ1-1,TRBV6-2/TRBV6-3,NA,NA,CASSYSGRAEAFF,TGTGCCAGCAGTTACAGCGGCAGGGCTGAAGCTTTCTTT
TRBJ2-7,TRBV25-1,NA,few,CASSESQGTYEQYF,TGTGCCAGCAGTGAATCTCAGGGAACCTACGAGCAGTACTTC
TRBJ2-2,TRBV5-6,NA,NA,CASSWGTSNTGELFF,TGTGCCAGCAGCTGGGGGACATCGAACACCGGGGAGCTGTTTTTT
TRBJ1-4,TRBV5-1,NA,NA,CASSPRPTNEKLFF,TGCGCCAGCAGCCCTCGGCCAACTAATGAAAAACTGTTTTTT
TRBJ2-2,TRBV29-1,NA,many,CSVVGASGELFF,TGCAGCGTTGTCGGGGCCTCCGGGGAGCTGTTTTTT
TRBJ2-1,TRBV5-1,NA,NA,CASSLESGTTYNEQFF,TGCGCCAGCAGCTTGGAGTCCGGTACCACCTACAATGAGCAGTTCTTC
TRBJ1-1,TRBV5-1,TRBD1,many,CASSTQTGSMNTEAFF,TGCGCCAGCAGCACCCAGACAGGGTCGATGAACACTGAAGCTTTCTTT
TRBJ1-6,TRBV12-3/TRBV12-4,NA,few,CASSLARGNSPLHF,TGTGCCAGCAGTTTAGCGCGGGGAAATTCACCCCTCCACTTT